This paragraph covers one T cell receptor beta chain sequence. Its antigen remains unidentified. The data were obtained in a study of T cells after yellow fever vaccination. Overall study findings and caveats: Peaking on day 5 versus 15, the secondary response was faster but weaker. Of the clonotypes, a small share occurred in both CD4 and CD8 compartments.

TCRdb re-analysed the 5' RACE reads in MiXCR, keeping a single row per CDR3 protein. The sample lists roughly 74,000 distinct CDR3 sequences; more than 5.5% were seen once. The receptor was isolated from a man younger than 35 who received the YFV17D yellow fever vaccine. Sequences were derived from CD8+ T cells sorted from PBMCs, sampled less than 6 days after the first yellow fever vaccination.

The CDR3 DNA is TGCGCCAGCAGGCTTGAGGGGGGCGAATCCTATGGCTACACCTTC. It encodes CASRLEGGESYGYTF. The chain recombines TRBV5-1 with TRBJ1-2; D may be TRBD1 (6 bases). Trimming took 5 bases from V and 4 from J, leaving 18 bases between them. Germline CDR1 is SGHRS and CDR2 is YFSETQ. The CDR3 spans 15 residues.